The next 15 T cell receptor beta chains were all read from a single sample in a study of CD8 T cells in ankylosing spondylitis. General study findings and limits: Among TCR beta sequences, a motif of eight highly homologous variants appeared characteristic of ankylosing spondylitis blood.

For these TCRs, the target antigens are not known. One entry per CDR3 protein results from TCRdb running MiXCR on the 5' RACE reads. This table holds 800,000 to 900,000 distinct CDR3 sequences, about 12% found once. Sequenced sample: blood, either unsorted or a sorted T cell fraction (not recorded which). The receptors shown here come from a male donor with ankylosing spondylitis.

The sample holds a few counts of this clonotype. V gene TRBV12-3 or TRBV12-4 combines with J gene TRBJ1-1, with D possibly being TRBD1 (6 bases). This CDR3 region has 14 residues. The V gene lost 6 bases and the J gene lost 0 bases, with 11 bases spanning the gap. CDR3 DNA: TGTGCCAGCAGAACCACAGGGTTGAACACTGAAGCTTTCTTT. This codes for CASRTTGLNTEAFF.

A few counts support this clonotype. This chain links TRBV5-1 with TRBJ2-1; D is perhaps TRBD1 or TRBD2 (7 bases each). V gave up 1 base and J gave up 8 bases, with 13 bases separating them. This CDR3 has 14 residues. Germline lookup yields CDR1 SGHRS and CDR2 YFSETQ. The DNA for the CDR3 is TGCGCCAGCAGCTTGCCCAGGGGGGGGGATGAGCAGTTCTTC. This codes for CASSLPRGGDEQFF. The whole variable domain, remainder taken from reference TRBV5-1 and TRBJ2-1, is KAGVTQTPRYLIKTRGQQVTLSCSPISGHRSVSWYQQTPGQGLQFLFEYFSETQRNKGNFPGRFSGRQFSNSRSEMNVSTLELGDSALYLCASSLPRGGDEQFFGPGTRLTVL.

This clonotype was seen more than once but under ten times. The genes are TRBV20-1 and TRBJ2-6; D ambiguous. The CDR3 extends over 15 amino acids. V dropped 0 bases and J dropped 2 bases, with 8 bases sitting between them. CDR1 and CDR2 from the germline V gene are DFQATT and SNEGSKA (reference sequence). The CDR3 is CSARDRRPGANVLTF. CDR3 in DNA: TGCAGTGCTAGAGATCGCCGCCCTGGGGCCAACGTCCTGACTTTC.

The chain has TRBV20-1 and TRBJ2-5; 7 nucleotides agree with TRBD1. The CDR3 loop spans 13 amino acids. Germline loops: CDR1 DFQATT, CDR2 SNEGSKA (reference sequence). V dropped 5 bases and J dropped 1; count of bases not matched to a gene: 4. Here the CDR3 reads CSARTGLQETQYF. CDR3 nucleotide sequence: TGCAGTGCTCGGACAGGCCTCCAAGAGACCCAGTACTTC.

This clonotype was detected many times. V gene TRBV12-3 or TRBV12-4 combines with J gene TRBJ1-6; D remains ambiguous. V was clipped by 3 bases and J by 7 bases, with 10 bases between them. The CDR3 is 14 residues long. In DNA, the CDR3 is TGTGCCAGCAGTTTGAGGGCGAAGAATTCACCCCTCCACTTT. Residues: CASSLRAKNSPLHF.

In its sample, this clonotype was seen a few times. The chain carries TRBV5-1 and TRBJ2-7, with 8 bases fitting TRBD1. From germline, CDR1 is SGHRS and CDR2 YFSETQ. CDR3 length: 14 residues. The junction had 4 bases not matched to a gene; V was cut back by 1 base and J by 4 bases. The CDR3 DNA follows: TGCGCCAGCAGCTTGCGGGACAGGATTTACGAGCAGTACTTC. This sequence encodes CASSLRDRIYEQYF.

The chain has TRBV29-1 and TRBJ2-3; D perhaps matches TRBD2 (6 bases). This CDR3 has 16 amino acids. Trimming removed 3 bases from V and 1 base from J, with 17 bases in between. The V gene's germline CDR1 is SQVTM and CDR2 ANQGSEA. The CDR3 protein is CSVDGGLSVGTDTQYF. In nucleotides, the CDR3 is TGCAGCGTTGATGGGGGACTTAGCGTAGGCACAGATACGCAGTATTTT.

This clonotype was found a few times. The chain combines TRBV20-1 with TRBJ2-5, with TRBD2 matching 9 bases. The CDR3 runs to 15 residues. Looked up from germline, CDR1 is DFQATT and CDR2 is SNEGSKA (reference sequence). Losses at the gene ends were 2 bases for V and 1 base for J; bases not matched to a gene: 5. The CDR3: CSARRLAGPQETQYF. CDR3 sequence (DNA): TGCAGTGCTAGAAGGCTAGCGGGGCCCCAAGAGACCCAGTACTTC.

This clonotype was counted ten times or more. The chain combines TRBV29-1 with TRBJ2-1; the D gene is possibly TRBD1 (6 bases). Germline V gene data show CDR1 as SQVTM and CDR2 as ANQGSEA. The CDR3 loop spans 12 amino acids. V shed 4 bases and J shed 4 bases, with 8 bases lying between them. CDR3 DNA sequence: TGCAGCGTTGGACAGGTTTACAATGAGCAGTTCTTC. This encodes CSVGQVYNEQFF.

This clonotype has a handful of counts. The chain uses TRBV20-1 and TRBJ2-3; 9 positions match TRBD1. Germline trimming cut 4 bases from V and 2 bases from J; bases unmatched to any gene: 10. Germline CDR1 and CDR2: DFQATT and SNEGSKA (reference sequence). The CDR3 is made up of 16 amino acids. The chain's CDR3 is CSAKFPWTGDTDTQYF. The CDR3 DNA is TGCAGTGCTAAGTTTCCGTGGACAGGGGACACAGATACGCAGTATTTT.

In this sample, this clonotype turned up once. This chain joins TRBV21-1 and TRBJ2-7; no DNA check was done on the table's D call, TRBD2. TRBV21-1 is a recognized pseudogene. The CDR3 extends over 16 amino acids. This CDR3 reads CASSTPGGLAGYEQYF. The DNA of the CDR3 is TGTGCCAGCAGCACCCCCGGGGGGCTAGCGGGGTACGAGCAGTACTTC.

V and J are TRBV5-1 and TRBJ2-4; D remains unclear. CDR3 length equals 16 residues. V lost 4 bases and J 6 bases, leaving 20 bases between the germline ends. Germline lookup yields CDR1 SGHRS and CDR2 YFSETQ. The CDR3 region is CASSEGYWIEANIQYF. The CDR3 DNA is TGCGCCAGCAGCGAAGGATATTGGATCGAGGCAAACATTCAGTACTTC.

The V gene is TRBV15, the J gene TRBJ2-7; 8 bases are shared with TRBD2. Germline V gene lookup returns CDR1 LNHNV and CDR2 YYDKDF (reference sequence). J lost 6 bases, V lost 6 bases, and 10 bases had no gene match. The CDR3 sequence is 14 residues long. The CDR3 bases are TGTGCCACCAGTCCTACAGCGGGAGAAGCCGAGCAGTACTTC. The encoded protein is CATSPTAGEAEQYF.

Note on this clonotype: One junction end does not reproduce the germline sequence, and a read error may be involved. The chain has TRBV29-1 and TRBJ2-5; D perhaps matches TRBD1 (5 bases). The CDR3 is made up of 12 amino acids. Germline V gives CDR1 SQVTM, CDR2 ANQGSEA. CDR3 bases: TGCAGCGTGGAAGGACAAACCGAGACCCAGTACTTC. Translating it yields CSVEGQTETQYF.

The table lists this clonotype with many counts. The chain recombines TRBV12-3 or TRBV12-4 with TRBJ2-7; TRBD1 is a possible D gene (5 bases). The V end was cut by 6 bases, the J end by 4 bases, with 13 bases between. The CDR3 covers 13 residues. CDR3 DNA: TGTGCCAGCAGCCTAACCAGGGATTACGAGCAGTACTTC. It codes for CASSLTRDYEQYF.